A selection of T cell receptor beta chains follows, all from one sample in a study of T cell responses to AZD1222 COVID-19 vaccine. The data were produced by immunoSEQ multiplex PCR, yet TCRdb's version contains in-frame clones alone and is incomplete. The sample records some 130,000 clones, more than 75% being singletons. Sequencing was performed on peripheral blood, taken on day 0 of AZD1222 vaccination. The receptors come from an adult in good health. The CDR3 runs from the conserved cysteine through the conserved F or W. A D gene is named only where the DNA matches it firmly.

TRBJ2-7 TRBV5-1 TRBD1 CASSEGQGRSYEQYF
. TRBV2 . CASSGRTVSSYEQYF
TRBJ2-1 TRBV18 . CASSPRGDEQFF
TRBJ1-1 TRBV19 . CASIPGMGASGAEAFF
TRBJ1-2 TRBV3-1/TRBV3-2 . CASSRRTDNYGYTF
TRBJ2-2 TRBV19 . CASSIDSPGKENTGELFF
TRBJ1-3 TRBV28 . CASSLPQMSSGNTIYF
TRBJ2-7 TRBV30 . CAWTGGGYEQYF
TRBJ2-5 TRBV10-3 TRBD1 CAISEGQGPQETQYF
TRBJ1-1 TRBV2 . CASSRQGTMNTEAFF
TRBJ1-4 TRBV20-1 . CSADRREKLFF
TRBJ2-3 TRBV30 . CAWSVPAPSTDTQYF
TRBJ2-3 TRBV9 . CASSVRGGPVEQYF
TRBJ1-5 TRBV28 . CASRANQPQHF
TRBJ2-2 TRBV5-1 . CASSPGIRNTGELFF
TRBJ1-2 TRBV18 . CASSSKERVNYGYTF
TRBJ1-2 TRBV28 . CASSLSYSNYGYTF
TRBJ1-3 TRBV10-3 TRBD1 CAINRQGKGNTIYF
TRBJ2-7 TRBV3-1/TRBV3-2 . CASSQDRSRGGSYEQYF
TRBJ1-1 TRBV13 TRBD1 CASSQTGDGMNTEAFF
TRBJ1-6 TRBV3-1/TRBV3-2 . CASSLSGSSPLHF
TRBJ1-5 TRBV7-2 . CASSLVQGPNQPQHF
TRBJ1-4 TRBV27 . CASSLRGVEKLFF
TRBJ2-7 TRBV5-1 . CASSLGKYSYEQYF
TRBJ1-1 TRBV4-2 . CASSQDLGRDTEAFF
TRBJ2-2 TRBV5-5 . CASSLSPFEGAGELFF
TRBJ2-1 TRBV5-1 . CASRQAARSYNEQFF
TRBJ1-6 TRBV3-1/TRBV3-2 . CASSPTRKGKSPLHF
TRBJ2-3 TRBV2 . CASSDPGLPSTDTQYF
TRBJ2-6 TRBV9 TRBD1 CASSMVGQGGDGANVLTF
TRBJ1-1 TRBV11-2 . CASSPPIPYTEAFF
TRBJ2-3 TRBV6-1 . CASSEFSDTQYF
TRBJ1-2 TRBV10-3 . CAISESKTARGYGYTF
TRBJ1-5 TRBV5-1 . CASSSVGGEGQPQHF
TRBJ1-1 TRBV7-9 . CASSHPRQAERRAFF
TRBJ1-1 TRBV27 TRBD1 CASSLHLTQGGNTEAFF
TRBJ2-2 TRBV7-8 . CASSTTAANTGELFF
TRBJ1-4 TRBV5-4 TRBD1 CASSLKGQKNEKLFF
TRBJ1-5 TRBV2 . CASSVSGGPSNQPQHF
TRBJ1-2 TRBV28 . CASSLLGYGYTF